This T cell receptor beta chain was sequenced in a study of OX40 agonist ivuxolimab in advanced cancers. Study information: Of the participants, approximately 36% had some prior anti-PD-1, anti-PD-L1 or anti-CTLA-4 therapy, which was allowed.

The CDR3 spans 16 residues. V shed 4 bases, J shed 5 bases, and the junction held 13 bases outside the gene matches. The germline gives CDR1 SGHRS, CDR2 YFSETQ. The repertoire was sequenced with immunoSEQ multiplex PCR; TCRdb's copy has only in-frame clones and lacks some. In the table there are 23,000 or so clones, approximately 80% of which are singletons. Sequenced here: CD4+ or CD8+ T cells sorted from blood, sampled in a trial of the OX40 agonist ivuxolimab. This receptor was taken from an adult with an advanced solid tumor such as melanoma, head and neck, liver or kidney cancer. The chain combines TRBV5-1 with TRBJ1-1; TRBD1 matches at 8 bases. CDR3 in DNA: TGCGCCAGCAGCCTCCGGACAGGGAAAGGGATAACTGAAGCTTTCTTT. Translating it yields CASSLRTGKGITEAFF. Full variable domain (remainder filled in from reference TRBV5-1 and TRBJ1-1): KAGVTQTPRYLIKTRGQQVTLSCSPISGHRSVSWYQQTPGQGLQFLFEYFSETQRNKGNFPGRFSGRQFSNSRSEMNVSTLELGDSALYLCASSLRTGKGITEAFFGQGTRLTVV.